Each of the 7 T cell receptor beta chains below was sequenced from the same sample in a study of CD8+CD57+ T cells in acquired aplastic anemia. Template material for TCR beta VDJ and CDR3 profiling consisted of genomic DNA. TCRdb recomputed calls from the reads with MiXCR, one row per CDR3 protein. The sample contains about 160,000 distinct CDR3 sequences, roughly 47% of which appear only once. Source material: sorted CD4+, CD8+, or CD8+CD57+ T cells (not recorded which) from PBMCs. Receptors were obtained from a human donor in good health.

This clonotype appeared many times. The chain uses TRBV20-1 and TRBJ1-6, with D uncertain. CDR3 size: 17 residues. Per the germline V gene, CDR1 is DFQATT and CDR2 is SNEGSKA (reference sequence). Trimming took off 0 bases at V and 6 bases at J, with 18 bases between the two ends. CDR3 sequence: CSARDTRQSLINSPLHF. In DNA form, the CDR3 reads TGCAGTGCTAGAGATACTCGCCAGAGTTTGATTAATTCACCCCTCCACTTT.

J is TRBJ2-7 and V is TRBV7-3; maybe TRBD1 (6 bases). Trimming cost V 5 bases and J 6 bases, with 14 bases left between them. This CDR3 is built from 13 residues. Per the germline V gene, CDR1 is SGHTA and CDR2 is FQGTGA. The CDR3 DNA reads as TGTGCCAGCAGCGCCGGGGTCAGGGGCGAGCAGTACTTC. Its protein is CASSAGVRGEQYF.

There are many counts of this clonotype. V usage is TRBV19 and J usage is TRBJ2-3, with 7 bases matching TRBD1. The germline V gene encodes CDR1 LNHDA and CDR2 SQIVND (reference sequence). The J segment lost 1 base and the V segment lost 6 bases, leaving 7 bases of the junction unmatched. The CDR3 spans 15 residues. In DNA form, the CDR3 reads TGTGCCAGTAGCCCAGGGGGTAAGGGCACAGATACGCAGTATTTT. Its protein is CASSPGGKGTDTQYF. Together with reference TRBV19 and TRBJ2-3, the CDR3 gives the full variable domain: DGGITQSPKYLFRKEGQNVTLSCEQNLNHDAMYWYRQDPGQGLRLIYYSQIVNDFQKGDIAEGYSVSREKKESFPLTVTSAQKNPTAFYLCASSPGGKGTDTQYFGPGTRLTVL.

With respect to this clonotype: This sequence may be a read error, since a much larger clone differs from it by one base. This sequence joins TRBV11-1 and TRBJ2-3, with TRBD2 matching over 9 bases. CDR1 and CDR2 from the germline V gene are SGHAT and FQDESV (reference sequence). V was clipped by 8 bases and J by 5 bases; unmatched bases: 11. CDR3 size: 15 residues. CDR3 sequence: CASGRTLTSGDTQYF. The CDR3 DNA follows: TGTGCCAGCGGCCGCACGCTGACTAGCGGAGATACGCAGTATTTT.

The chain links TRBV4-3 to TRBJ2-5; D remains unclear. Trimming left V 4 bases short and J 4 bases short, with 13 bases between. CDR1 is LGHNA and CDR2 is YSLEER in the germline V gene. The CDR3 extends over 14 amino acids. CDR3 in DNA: TGCGCCAGCAGCCCCGGATATGGCAGAGAGACCCAGTACTTC. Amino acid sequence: CASSPGYGRETQYF.

The CDR3 region is CASSLGFPDGTYNEQFF. The DNA for the CDR3 is TGCGCCAGCAGCTTGGGGTTTCCGGACGGGACCTACAATGAGCAGTTCTTC. V gene TRBV5-1 combines with J gene TRBJ2-1, with D possibly being TRBD2 (5 bases). Trimming removed 0 bases at V and 2 bases at J, with 15 bases between. The CDR3 contains 17 residues. Germline values: CDR1 SGHRS, CDR2 YFSETQ.

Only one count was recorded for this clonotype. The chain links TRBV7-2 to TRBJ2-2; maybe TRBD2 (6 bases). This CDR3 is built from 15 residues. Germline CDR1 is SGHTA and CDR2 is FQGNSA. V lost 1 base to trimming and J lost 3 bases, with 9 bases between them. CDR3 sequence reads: CASSLGRAYTGELFF. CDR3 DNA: TGTGCCAGCAGCTTAGGGAGGGCCTACACCGGGGAGCTGTTTTTT. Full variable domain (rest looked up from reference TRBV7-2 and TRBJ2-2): GAGVSQSPSNKVTEKGKDVELRCDPISGHTALYWYRQSLGQGLEFLIYFQGNSAPDKSGLPSDRFSAERTGGSVSTLTIQRTQQEDSAVYLCASSLGRAYTGELFFGEGSRLTVL.